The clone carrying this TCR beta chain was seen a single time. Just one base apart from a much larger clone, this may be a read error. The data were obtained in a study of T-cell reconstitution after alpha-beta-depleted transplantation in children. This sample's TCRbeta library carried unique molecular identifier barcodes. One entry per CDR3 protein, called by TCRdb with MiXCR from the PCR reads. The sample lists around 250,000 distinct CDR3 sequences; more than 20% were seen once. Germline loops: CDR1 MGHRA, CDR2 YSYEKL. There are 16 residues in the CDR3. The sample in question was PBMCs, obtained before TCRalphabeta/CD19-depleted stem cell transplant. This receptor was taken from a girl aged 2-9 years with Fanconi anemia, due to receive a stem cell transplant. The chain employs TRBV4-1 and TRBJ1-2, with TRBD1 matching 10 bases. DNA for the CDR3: TGCGCCAGCAGCCAAGTGGGGACAGGGGAAAGTGGTGGCCACACCTTC. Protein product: CASSQVGTGESGGHTF.